This entry concerns a single T cell receptor beta chain. TCRdb's copy holds only in-frame clones and misses some; the assay was immunoSEQ multiplex PCR. The top ten hold about 3.9% of the sample, which has about 95,000 clones, around nine tenths seen once. The data derive from a study of blood T cell repertoires in COVID-19. Whole-study context: Researchers got acute and convalescent COVID-19 samples from the United States, Italy and Spain. T cells, B-cell-depleted T cells, or PBMCs supplied cDNA or gDNA.

V lost 0 bases to trimming and J lost 1 base, with 6 bases between them. The germline V gene has CDR1 LGHNA and CDR2 YNFKEQ. The CDR3 is 15 residues long. The receptor's source is a woman aged 45-59 years in a cohort sampled during active COVID-19. The chain combines TRBV4-2 with TRBJ2-2, with a possible D match to TRBD2 (6 bases). The material sequenced was peripheral blood. CDR3 DNA sequence: TGTGCCAGCAGCCAAGATAGCGGGAACACCGGGGAGCTGTTTTTT. Translated, it gives CASSQDSGNTGELFF.